This T cell receptor (beta chain) was recorded in a study of T cells after yellow fever vaccination. Across the whole study: For low cell numbers, libraries were made with SMART-Seq v4 Ultra Low Input.

A universal primer site and UMIs were added as TCR cDNA was made by 5'RACE template switching. TCRdb used MiXCR to reprocess the 5' RACE reads, holding one entry per CDR3 protein. The sample carries 150,000 or so distinct CDR3 sequences, about 7% recorded once. This CDR3 comprises 15 residues. Trimming cost V 0 bases and J 4 bases, with 13 bases left between them. Germline V gives CDR1 SGHKS, CDR2 YYEKEE (reference sequence). Study observations and caveats: Secondary responses were weaker yet peaked faster, day 5 versus 15. Reappearance after the booster was observed for most primary-vaccination clones (roughly 97% CD4, over 70% CD8).

This clonotype was detected ten times or more. Antigen specificity is unknown. This specimen consisted of CD4+ T cells sorted from PBMCs, obtained 10 days after the yellow fever booster vaccination. This sequence originates from a young man who received the YFV17D yellow fever vaccine. The chain employs TRBV5-5 and TRBJ1-1; TRBD1 might be the D (6 bases). CDR3 amino acids: CASSLARSRGTEAFF. The CDR3 bases are TGTGCCAGCAGCTTGGCCCGCAGCAGGGGCACTGAAGCTTTCTTT.